This record looks at one TCR beta chain sequence and its context. Its antigen is currently unknown. V lost 0 bases, J lost 7 bases, and 6 bases lay in between. The CDR3 extends over 12 amino acids. Germline-derived CDR1 and CDR2 are GTSNPN and SVGIG (reference sequence). The data derive from a study of T-cell memory formation after mild COVID-19. General study findings and limits: The SARS-CoV-2 specificity of second-wave clones reaching peak at day 37 remained unverified.

TCRalpha and TCRbeta libraries used 5'RACE with constant-segment primers and UMIs. Each CDR3 protein is one row after TCRdb ran MiXCR on the 5' RACE reads. The sample carries 550,000 to 600,000 distinct CDR3 sequences, 17% recorded once. The gene calls are TRBV30 and TRBJ1-4; weak D call: TRBD1 (5 bases). The receptor was isolated from an adult woman who had mild COVID-19 (a few samples of this study predate the infection). Cell type and time point are not known. Material: PBMCs or a T cell subset sorted from them (not recorded which). CDR3 nucleotides: TGTGCCTGGAGTGTAAGGGGTGAAAAACTGTTTTTT. Translated, it gives CAWSVRGEKLFF.